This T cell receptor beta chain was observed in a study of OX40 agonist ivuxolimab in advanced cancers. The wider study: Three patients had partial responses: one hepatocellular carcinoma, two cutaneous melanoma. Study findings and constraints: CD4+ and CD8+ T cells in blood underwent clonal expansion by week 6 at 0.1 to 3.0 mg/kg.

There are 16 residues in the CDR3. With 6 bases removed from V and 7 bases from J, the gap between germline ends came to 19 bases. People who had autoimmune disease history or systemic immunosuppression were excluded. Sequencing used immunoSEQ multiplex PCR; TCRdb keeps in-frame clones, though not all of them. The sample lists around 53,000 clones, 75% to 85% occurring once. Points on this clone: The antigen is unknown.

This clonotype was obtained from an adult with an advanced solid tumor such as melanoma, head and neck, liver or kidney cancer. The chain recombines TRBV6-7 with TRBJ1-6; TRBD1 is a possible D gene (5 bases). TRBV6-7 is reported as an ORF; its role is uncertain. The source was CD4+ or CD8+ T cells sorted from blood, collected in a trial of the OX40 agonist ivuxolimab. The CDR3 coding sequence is TGTGCCAGCAGCCCCTCCCCGGGACGGAAGAATTCACCCCTCCACTTT. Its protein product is CASSPSPGRKNSPLHF.